Each of the 12 T cell receptor beta chains below was sequenced from the same sample in a study of cytomegalovirus exposure and HLA in healthy donors. Use of 60 Vbeta and 13 Jbeta primers characterized the PCR. Profiling relied on immunoSEQ multiplex PCR, and the TCRdb table lists in-frame clones only, not all of them. Of approximately 140,000 clones listed, 82% are singletons. Source material: PBMCs. Every receptor here comes from a woman aged 35 to 49 in good health and CMV-seronegative.

This chain links TRBV4-3 with TRBJ2-7; a possible D gene is TRBD2 (5 bases). CDR3 size: 15 residues. V lost 0 bases and J lost 4, with 13 bases in between. CDR1 and CDR2 (germline): LGHNA, YSLEER. CDR3 nucleotides: TGCGCCAGCAGCCAAGATGGAACTAGTCGATACGAGCAGTACTTC. Encoded protein: CASSQDGTSRYEQYF.

This chain uses TRBV11-2 with TRBJ2-3, with 15 bases aligning to TRBD2. Germline V CDR1 and CDR2: SGHAT, FQNNGV. This CDR3 is 18 amino acids long. V trimming: 3 bases; J trimming: 2 bases; junction bases outside the gene matches: 6. The CDR3 DNA sequence: TGTGCCAGCAGCTTCCCGGGACTAGCGGGAGGAGTCACAGATACGCAGTATTTT. This encodes CASSFPGLAGGVTDTQYF.

This rearrangement joins TRBV27 to TRBJ2-7; 9 nucleotides align to TRBD2. Germline V gene lookup returns CDR1 MNHEY and CDR2 SMNVEV (reference sequence). The CDR3 runs to 17 residues. Trimming took 6 bases from V and 6 from J; bases not matched to a gene: 18. CDR3 coding DNA: TGTGCCAGCAGAATCCTTATGGCGGGAGGGCCAGCGGGCGAGCAGTACTTC. Translated, it gives CASRILMAGGPAGEQYF.

The genes are TRBV11-2 and TRBJ2-5, with a weak D call TRBD1 (6 bases). CDR3 length: 15 amino acids. Trimming left V 5 bases short and J 5 bases short, with 18 bases between. Looked up from germline, CDR1 is SGHAT and CDR2 is FQNNGV. This CDR3 is CASSLHRDWWETQYF. The CDR3 DNA reads as TGTGCCAGCAGCCTACACAGGGATTGGTGGGAGACCCAGTACTTC.

The rearrangement uses TRBV23-1 and TRBJ1-1; weak D call: TRBD1 (6 bases). TRBV23-1 is designated an ORF whose function remains uncertain. This CDR3 has 14 amino acids. V was cut by 0 bases and J by 6 bases, with 11 bases left in between. Written as DNA, the CDR3 is TGCGCCAGCAGTCAATCTCAGGGGAAACCTGAAGCTTTCTTT. Protein sequence: CASSQSQGKPEAFF.

This clone came up once. The J gene is TRBJ2-3, the V gene TRBV9, with a tentative D call TRBD1 (5 bases). The CDR3 loop spans 15 amino acids. Germline CDR1 reads SGDLS; CDR2 reads YYNGEE. With 4 bases removed from V and 4 bases from J, the gap between germline ends came to 16 bases. CDR3 DNA sequence: TGTGCCAGCAGCTACATGGAAGGGGTGCCAGATACGCAGTATTTT. The encoded protein is CASSYMEGVPDTQYF.

The V and J genes are TRBV28 and TRBJ2-1, with TRBD2 matching 11 bases. The junction had 4 bases not matched to a gene; V was cut back by 8 bases and J by 4 bases. The CDR3 has 14 residues. Germline V gene lookup returns CDR1 MDHEN and CDR2 SYDVKM. The CDR3 here is CASGIAGGYNEQFF. DNA of the CDR3: TGTGCCAGCGGAATAGCGGGAGGGTACAATGAGCAGTTCTTC.

The J gene is TRBJ2-3, the V gene TRBV28; 13 bases are shared with TRBD2. The CDR3 has 21 amino acids. Looked up from germline, CDR1 is MDHEN and CDR2 is SYDVKM. V lost 6 bases and J lost 1; bases outside the gene matches: 19. Here the CDR3 DNA reads TGTGCCAGCAGCTTCCATTCCGGGACTAGCGGGGATTTGTTGGGCACAGATACGCAGTATTTT. Its translation: CASSFHSGTSGDLLGTDTQYF.

This chain connects TRBV19 to TRBJ1-5, with TRBD1 as a possible D gene (5 bases). The CDR3 covers 19 residues. The germline gives CDR1 LNHDA, CDR2 SQIVND (reference sequence). The V gene lost 3 bases and the J gene lost 6 bases, with 27 bases spanning the gap. CDR3 DNA: TGTGCCAGTAGTATCGTCTGGTTTCGGTCCGGGGGGAACGGTCAGCCCCAGCATTTT. Its translation: CASSIVWFRSGGNGQPQHF.

The V call is TRBV15, the J call TRBJ2-7; a weak D match, TRBD2 (6 bases). The CDR3 totals 13 residues. V shed 4 bases and J shed 3 bases, with 10 bases lying between them. CDR1 LNHNV and CDR2 YYDKDF come from the germline V gene (reference sequence). The CDR3 nucleotides are TGTGCCACCAGCACCCGGGAGTTCTACGAGCAGTACTTC. It yields the protein CATSTREFYEQYF.

The rearrangement joins TRBV2 to TRBJ2-7; TRBD2 is a possible D gene (6 bases). CDR3 length equals 13 residues. V was pared by 6 bases and J by 6 bases, with 15 bases between. The germline gives CDR1 SNHLY, CDR2 FYNNEI. The CDR3 DNA reads as TGTGCCAGCAGAGAGACCGACGGGGGCGAGCAGTACTTC. Its translation: CASRETDGGEQYF.

This rearrangement joins TRBV5-4 to TRBJ1-2, with TRBD1 matching over 12 bases. The CDR3 sequence is 15 residues long. V lost 4 bases to trimming and J lost 6 bases; unmatched junction nucleotides: 7. CDR1 is SGHNT and CDR2 is YYREEE in the germline V gene (reference sequence). The CDR3 DNA is TGTGCCAGCAGCCGGGGACAGGGGGCCTCGGATGGCTACACCTTC. Its translation: CASSRGQGASDGYTF.